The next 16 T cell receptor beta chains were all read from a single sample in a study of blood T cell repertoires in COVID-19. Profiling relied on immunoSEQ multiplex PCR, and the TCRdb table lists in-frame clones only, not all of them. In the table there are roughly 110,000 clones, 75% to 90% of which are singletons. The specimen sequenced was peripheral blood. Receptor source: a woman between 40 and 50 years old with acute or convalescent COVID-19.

The CDR3 sequence: CASSPFTGSSGNTIYF. DNA for the CDR3: TGTGCCAGCTCACCCTTTACAGGGAGCTCTGGAAACACCATATATTTT. The genes are TRBV18 and TRBJ1-3; D is perhaps TRBD1 (6 bases). Germline V gives CDR1 KGHSH, CDR2 LQKENI. CDR3 length: 16 amino acids. Between the trimmed V and J ends, which lost 3 bases and 0 bases, there was a span of 12 bases.

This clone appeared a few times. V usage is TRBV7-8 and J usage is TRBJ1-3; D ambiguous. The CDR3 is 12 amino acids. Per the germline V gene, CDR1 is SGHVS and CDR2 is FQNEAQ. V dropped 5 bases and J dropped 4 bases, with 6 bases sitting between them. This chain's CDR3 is CASSPEGNTIYF. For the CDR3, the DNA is TGTGCCAGCAGCCCGGAGGGAAACACCATATATTTT.

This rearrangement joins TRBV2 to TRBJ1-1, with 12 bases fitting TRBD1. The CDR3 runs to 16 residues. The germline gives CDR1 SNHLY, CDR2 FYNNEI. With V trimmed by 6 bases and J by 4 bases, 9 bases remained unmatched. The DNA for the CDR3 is TGTGCCAGCAGGACCGGGACAGGGGGCTGGGGCACTGAAGCTTTCTTT. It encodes CASRTGTGGWGTEAFF.

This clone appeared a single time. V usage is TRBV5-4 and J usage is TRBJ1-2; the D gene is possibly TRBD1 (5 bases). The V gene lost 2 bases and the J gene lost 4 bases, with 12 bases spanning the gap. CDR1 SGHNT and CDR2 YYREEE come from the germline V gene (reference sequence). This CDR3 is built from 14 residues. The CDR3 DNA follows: TGTGCCAGCAGCTTTGGCAGGGAGGGCTATGGCTACACCTTC. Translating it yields CASSFGREGYGYTF. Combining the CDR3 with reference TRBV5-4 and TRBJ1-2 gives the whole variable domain ETGVTQSPTHLIKTRGQQVTLRCSSQSGHNTVSWYQQALGQGPQFIFQYYREEENGRGNFPPRFSGLQFPNYSSELNVNALELDDSALYLCASSFGREGYGYTFGSGTRLTVV.

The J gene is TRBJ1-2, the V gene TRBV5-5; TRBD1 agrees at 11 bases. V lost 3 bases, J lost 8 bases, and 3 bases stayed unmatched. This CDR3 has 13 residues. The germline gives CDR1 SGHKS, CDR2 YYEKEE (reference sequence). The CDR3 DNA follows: TGTGCCAGCAGCTGGACAGGGGGCCAAGGCTACACCTTC. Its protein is CASSWTGGQGYTF.

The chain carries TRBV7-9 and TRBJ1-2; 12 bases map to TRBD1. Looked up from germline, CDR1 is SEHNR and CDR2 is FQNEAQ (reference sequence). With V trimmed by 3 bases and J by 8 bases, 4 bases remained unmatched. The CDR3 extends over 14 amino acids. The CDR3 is CASSLGQGAGGYTF. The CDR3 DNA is TGTGCCAGCAGCTTGGGACAGGGGGCGGGAGGCTACACCTTC.

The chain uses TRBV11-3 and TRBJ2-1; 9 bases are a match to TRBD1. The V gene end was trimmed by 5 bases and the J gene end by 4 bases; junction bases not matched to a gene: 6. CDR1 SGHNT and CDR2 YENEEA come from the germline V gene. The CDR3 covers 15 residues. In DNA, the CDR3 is TGTGCCAGCAGCCCGGGACAGGGTGCGTACAATGAGCAGTTCTTC. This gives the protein CASSPGQGAYNEQFF.

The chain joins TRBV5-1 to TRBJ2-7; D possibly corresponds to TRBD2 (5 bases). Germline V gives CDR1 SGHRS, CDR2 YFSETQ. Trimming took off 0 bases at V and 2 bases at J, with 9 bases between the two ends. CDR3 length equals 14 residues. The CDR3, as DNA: TGCGCCAGCAGCTTGGATCCAGCGGCCTACGAGCAGTACTTC. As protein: CASSLDPAAYEQYF. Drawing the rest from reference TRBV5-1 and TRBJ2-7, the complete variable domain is KAGVTQTPRYLIKTRGQQVTLSCSPISGHRSVSWYQQTPGQGLQFLFEYFSETQRNKGNFPGRFSGRQFSNSRSEMNVSTLELGDSALYLCASSLDPAAYEQYFGPGTRLTVT.

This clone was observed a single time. The CDR3 bases are TGTGCCAGCAGCAACCGACAAGACAGCACAGATACGCAGTATTTT. Its protein is CASSNRQDSTDTQYF. The chain employs TRBV7-9 and TRBJ2-3, with D hard to call. The length of the CDR3 is 15 residues. The germline V gene encodes CDR1 SEHNR and CDR2 FQNEAQ (reference sequence). V was trimmed by 5 bases and J by 0 bases, leaving 12 bases between them.

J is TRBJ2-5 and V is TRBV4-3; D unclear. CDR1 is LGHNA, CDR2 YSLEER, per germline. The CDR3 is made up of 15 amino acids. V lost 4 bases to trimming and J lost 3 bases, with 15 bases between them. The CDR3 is CASSLTASGKETQYF. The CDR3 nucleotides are TGCGCCAGCAGCCTAACTGCGTCAGGAAAAGAGACCCAGTACTTC.

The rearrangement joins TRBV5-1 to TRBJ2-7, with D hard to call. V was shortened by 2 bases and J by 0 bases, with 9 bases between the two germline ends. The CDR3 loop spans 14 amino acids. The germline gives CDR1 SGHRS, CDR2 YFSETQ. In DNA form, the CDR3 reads TGCGCCAGCAGCTTTCAATCGAGCTCCTACGAGCAGTACTTC. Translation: CASSFQSSSYEQYF.

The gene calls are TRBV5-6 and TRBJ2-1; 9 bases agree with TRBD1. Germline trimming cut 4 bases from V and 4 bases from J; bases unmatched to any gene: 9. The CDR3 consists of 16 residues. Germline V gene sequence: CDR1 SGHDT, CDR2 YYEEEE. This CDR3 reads CASSPRDRVRYNEQFF. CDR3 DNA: TGTGCCAGCAGCCCCCGGGACAGGGTGCGTTACAATGAGCAGTTCTTC. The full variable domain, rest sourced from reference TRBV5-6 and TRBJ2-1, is DAGVTQSPTHLIKTRGQQVTLRCSPKSGHDTVSWYQQALGQGPQFIFQYYEEEERQRGNFPDRFSGHQFPNYSSELNVNALLLGDSALYLCASSPRDRVRYNEQFFGPGTRLTVL.

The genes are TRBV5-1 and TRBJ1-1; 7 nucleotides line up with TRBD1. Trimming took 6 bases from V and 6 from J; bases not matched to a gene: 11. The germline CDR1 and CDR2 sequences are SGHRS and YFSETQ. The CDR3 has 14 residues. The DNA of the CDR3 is TGCGCCAGCACGCCCCAGGCAGGGGGGCCTGAAGCTTTCTTT. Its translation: CASTPQAGGPEAFF.

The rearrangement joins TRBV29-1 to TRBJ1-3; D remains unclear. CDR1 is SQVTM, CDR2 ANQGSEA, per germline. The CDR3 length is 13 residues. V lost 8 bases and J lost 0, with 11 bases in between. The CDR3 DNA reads TGCAGCTTCCAGCGGGGCTCTGGAAACACCATATATTTT. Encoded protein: CSFQRGSGNTIYF.

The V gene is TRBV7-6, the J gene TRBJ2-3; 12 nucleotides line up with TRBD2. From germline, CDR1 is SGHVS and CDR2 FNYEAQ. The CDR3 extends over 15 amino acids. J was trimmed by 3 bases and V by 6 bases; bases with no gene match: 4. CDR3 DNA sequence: TGTGCCAGCAGTCCTAGCGGGGGGGCGACAGATACGCAGTATTTT. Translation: CASSPSGGATDTQYF.

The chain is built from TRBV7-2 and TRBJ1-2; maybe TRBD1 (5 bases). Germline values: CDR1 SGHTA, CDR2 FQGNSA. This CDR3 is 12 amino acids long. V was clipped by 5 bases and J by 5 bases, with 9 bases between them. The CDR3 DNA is TGTGCCAGCAGCCAAGGGGTTTATGGCTACACCTTC. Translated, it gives CASSQGVYGYTF.